This TCR beta chain came from a study of blood T cell repertoires in COVID-19. About the study: The samples span acute and convalescent COVID-19 from the United States, Italy and Spain. T cells, B-cell-depleted T cells, or PBMCs supplied cDNA or gDNA.

Authors' data handling: How many nucleated cells were present was estimated from reference gene primer amplification. Sequenced by immunoSEQ multiplex PCR; TCRdb stores in-frame clones only, minus some. That table supplies the V and J calls and clone size; D and trimming were determined from the DNA. The sample has around 310,000 clones, 80% to 95% seen once. Followed longitudinally, the Seattle patients had been enrolled during active infection. The sequenced material came from peripheral blood. This TCR came from a woman aged 25-40 years with COVID-19, enrolled during active disease.

CDR3: CAWSVLQGLGAQYF. The CDR3 DNA sequence: TGTGCCTGGAGTGTACTTCAGGGTCTAGGGGCCCAGTACTTC. V gene TRBV30 combines with J gene TRBJ2-5, with D maybe TRBD1 (5 bases). Germline V gives CDR1 GTSNPN, CDR2 SVGIG (reference sequence). The ends were cut back, 0 bases at V and 9 bases at J, with 17 bases in the middle. This CDR3 comprises 14 residues.